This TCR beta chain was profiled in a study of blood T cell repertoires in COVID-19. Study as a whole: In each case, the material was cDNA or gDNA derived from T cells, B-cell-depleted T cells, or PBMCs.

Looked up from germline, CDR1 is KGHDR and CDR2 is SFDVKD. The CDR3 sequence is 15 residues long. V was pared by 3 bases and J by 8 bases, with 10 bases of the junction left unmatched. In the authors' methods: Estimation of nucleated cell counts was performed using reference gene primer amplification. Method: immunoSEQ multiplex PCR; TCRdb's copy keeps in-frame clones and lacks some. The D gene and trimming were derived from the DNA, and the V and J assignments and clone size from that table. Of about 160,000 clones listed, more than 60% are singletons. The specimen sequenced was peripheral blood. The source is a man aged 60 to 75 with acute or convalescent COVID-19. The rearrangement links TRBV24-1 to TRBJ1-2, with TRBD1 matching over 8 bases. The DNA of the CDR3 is TGTGCCACCAGTGATCCAGGGGGCGCGGAGGAAGGCTACACCTTC. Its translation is CATSDPGGAEEGYTF.